These T cell receptor beta chains were read from a single sample in a study of OX40 agonist ivuxolimab in advanced cancers. This table comes from immunoSEQ multiplex PCR, and its TCRdb copy is limited to in-frame clones, with some not included. There are 30,000 to 40,000 clones in the sample; about 92% occur only once, and around 9% lies in the top ten. The sequences come from CD4+ or CD8+ T cells sorted from blood, collected in a trial of the OX40 agonist ivuxolimab. The origin of the receptors is an adult with an advanced solid tumor such as melanoma, head and neck, liver or kidney cancer. CDR3s include the opening cysteine and the closing phenylalanine or tryptophan. The order of the fields is V gene, J gene, CDR3 protein.

TRBV4-2	TRBJ2-5	CASSTLGVGETQYF
TRBV25-1	TRBJ1-6	CASSELGVNYNSPLHF
TRBV5-1	TRBJ1-6	CASSIDTNSPLHF
TRBV19	TRBJ2-3	CASSGRRGQADTQYF
TRBV5-1	TRBJ1-3	CASSLGGRPGNTIYF
TRBV5-1	TRBJ2-3	CASKRREDTDTQYF
TRBV9	TRBJ2-5	CASSDVAGGPETQYF
TRBV29-1	TRBJ1-3	CSVGGQALASGNTIYF
TRBV15	TRBJ2-3	CATSRRADTQYF
TRBV20-1	TRBJ2-5	CSARERETQYF
TRBV6-1	TRBJ2-7	CASSLDRGPEQYF
TRBV2	TRBJ1-2	CASSRDSSNYGYTF
TRBV19	TRBJ2-1	CASSIGAGTYNEQFF
TRBV7-2	TRBJ1-2	CASSLGTGGNYGYTF
TRBV19	TRBJ1-2	CASSIGGTTNYGYTF
TRBV13	TRBJ2-7	CASSNTGTSGSRGYEQYF
TRBV20-1	TRBJ1-5	CSALGPGAQHF
TRBV28	TRBJ2-5	CASSRGTQYF
TRBV7-9	TRBJ1-1	CASSKQGAITEAFF
TRBV6-5	.	CASSPGQGARNEQYF
TRBV6-7	TRBJ2-4	CARRLAKNIQYF
TRBV27	TRBJ2-6	CASSHNTGNSGANVLTF
TRBV9	TRBJ2-2	CASSGVNTGELFF
TRBV25-1	TRBJ2-1	CASSLLAGSSGEQFF
TRBV5-5	TRBJ2-3	CASSSGYTDTQYF
TRBV27	TRBJ1-4	CASSSPDRAKLFF
TRBV9	TRBJ2-7	CASTVGPREDEQYF
TRBV6-6	TRBJ1-5	CASSYEVGSGQPQHF
TRBV11-3	TRBJ2-3	CASSFARTDTQYF
TRBV7-9	TRBJ1-3	CASSRIGSGNTIYF
TRBV7-2	TRBJ2-1	CASSLDSTRVYNEQFF
TRBV30	TRBJ1-3	CAWTRREGNTIYF
TRBV5-4	TRBJ1-3	CASSSGGAGNTIYF
TRBV5-4	TRBJ1-3	CASSSIGGSSGNTIYF
TRBV19	TRBJ1-4	CASISGTAQREKLFF
TRBV5-8	TRBJ1-1	CASSLGRGWSTEAFF
TRBV5-1	TRBJ2-1	CASSATNRYNEQFF
TRBV5-1	TRBJ2-7	CASSLETSGMGEQYF
TRBV14	TRBJ2-3	CATNRLAGGTQYF
TRBV4-1	TRBJ2-2	CASSQGTGVDGELFF
TRBV18	TRBJ1-3	CASSLTGGITGNTIYF
TRBV5-4	TRBJ2-1	CASSLRQVPYNEQFF
TRBV7-2	TRBJ1-1	CASSLELIQLLTATEAFF
TRBV5-1	TRBJ2-7	CASSVQLLGQSSYEQYF
TRBV5-1	TRBJ2-7	CASSLGGGVEQYF
TRBV7-2	TRBJ1-1	CASSLQYTEAFF